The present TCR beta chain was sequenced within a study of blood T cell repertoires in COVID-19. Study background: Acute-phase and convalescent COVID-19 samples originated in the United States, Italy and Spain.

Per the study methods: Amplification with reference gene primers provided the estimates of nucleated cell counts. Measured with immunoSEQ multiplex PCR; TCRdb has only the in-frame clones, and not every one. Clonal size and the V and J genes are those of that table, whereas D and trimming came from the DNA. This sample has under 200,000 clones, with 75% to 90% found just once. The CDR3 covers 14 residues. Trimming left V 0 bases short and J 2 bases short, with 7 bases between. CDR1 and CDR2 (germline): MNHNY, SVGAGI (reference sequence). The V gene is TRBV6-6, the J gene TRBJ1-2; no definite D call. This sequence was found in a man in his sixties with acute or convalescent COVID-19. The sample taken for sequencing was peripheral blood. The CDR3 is CASSYSRHNYGYTF. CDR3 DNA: TGTGCCAGCAGTTACTCGAGGCACAACTATGGCTACACCTTC.